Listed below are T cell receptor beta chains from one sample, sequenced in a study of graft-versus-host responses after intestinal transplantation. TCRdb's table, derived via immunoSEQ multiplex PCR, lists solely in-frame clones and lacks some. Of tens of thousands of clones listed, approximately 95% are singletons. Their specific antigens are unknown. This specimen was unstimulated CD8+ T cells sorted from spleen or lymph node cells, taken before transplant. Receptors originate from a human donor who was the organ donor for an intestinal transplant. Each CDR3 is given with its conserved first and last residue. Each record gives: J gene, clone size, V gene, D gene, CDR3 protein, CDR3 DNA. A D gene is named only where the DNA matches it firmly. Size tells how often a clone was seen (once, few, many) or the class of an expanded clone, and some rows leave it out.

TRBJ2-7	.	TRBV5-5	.	CASSLQGGYDEQYF	TGTGCCAGCAGCTTGCAAGGGGGATACGACGAGCAGTACTTC
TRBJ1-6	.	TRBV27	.	CASSSIQGGKGSPLHF	TGTGCCAGCAGCTCAATACAGGGAGGCAAAGGTTCACCCCTCCACTTT
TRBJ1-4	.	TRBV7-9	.	CASSNPGLNEKLFF	TGTGCCAGCAGCAACCCAGGGCTCAATGAAAAACTGTTTTTT
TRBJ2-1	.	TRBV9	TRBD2	CASSASGGAVNEQFF	TGTGCCAGCAGCGCGAGCGGGGGGGCGGTTAATGAGCAGTTCTTC
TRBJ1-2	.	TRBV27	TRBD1	CASGPTGRYGYTF	TGTGCCAGCGGTCCGACAGGGAGGTACGGCTACACCTTC
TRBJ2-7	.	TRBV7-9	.	CASSLGSREQYF	TGTGCCAGCAGCTTGGGCAGCAGAGAGCAGTACTTC
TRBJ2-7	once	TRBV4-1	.	CASSQKDFSYEQYF	TGCGCCAGCAGCCAAAAGGACTTTTCCTACGAGCAGTACTTC
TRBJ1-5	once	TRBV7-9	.	CASSLGFQPQHF	TGTGCCAGCAGCTTGGGCTTTCAGCCCCAGCATTTT
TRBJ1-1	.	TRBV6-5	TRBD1	CASSYDRDTSEAFF	TGTGCCAGCAGTTACGACAGGGATACGTCTGAAGCTTTCTTT
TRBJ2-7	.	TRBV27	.	CASRTGFNEQYF	TGTGCCAGCAGAACAGGGTTCAACGAGCAGTACTTC
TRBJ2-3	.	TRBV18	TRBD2	CASSPRERLAGYDTQYF	TGTGCCAGCTCACCCAGAGAGAGACTAGCGGGGTACGATACGCAGTATTTT
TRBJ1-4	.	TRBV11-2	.	CASSLASRDNEKLFF	TGTGCCAGCAGCTTGGCTTCGAGGGATAATGAAAAACTGTTTTTT
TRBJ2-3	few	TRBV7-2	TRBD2	CASSSVAGLSTDTQYF	TGTGCCAGCAGCTCAGTAGCGGGGCTTAGCACAGATACGCAGTATTTT
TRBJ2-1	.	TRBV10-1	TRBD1	CASKTGGFFYNEQFF	TGCGCCAGTAAAACAGGGGGCTTCTTCTACAATGAGCAGTTCTTC
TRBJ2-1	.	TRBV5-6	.	CASSLGVGVGGEQFF	TGTGCCAGCAGCTTAGGGGTCGGGGTCGGAGGTGAGCAGTTCTTC
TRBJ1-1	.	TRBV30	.	CAWSVGEGLNTEAFF	TGTGCCTGGAGTGTAGGAGAGGGATTGAACACTGAAGCTTTCTTT
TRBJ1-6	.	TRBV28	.	CASSFARAGNSPLHF	TGTGCCAGCAGTTTTGCGAGGGCTGGTAATTCACCCCTCCACTTT
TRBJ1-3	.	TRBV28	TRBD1	CASSSLGDSGNTIYF	TGTGCCAGCAGCTCCCTTGGGGACAGTGGAAACACCATATATTTT
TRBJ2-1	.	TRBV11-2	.	CASSSSTAGLIGNEQFF	TGCGCCAGCAGCTCAAGCACGGCAGGGTTGATTGGCAATGAGCAGTTCTTC
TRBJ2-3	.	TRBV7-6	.	CASSPRTASTDTQYF	TGTGCCAGCAGCCCACGGACAGCTTCCACAGATACGCAGTATTTT
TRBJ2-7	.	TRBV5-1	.	CASSLVPGAMEEQYF	TGCGCCAGCAGCTTGGTGCCCGGGGCTATGGAAGAGCAGTACTTC
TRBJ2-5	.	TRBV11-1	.	CASSLGETQYF	TGTGCCAGCAGCTTAGGGGAGACCCAGTACTTC
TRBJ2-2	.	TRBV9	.	CASSVVEGSNTGELFF	TGTGCCAGCAGCGTAGTAGAGGGTTCGAACACCGGGGAGCTGTTTTTT
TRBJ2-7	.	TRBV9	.	CASSVDEGYEQYF	TGTGCCAGCAGCGTAGACGAGGGCTACGAGCAGTACTTC
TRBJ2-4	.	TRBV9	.	CASSVGEGVNIQYF	TGTGCCAGCAGCGTAGGGGAAGGGGTAAACATTCAGTACTTC
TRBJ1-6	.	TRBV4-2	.	CASNTTPDINSPLHF	TGTGCCAGCAACACGACCCCGGACATTAATTCACCCCTCCACTTT
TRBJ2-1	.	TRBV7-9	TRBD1	CASSFYDRDNEQFF	TGTGCCAGCAGCTTTTATGACAGGGACAATGAGCAGTTCTTC
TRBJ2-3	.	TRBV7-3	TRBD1	CASSHIQGSTDTQYF	TGTGCCAGCAGCCATATACAGGGGAGCACAGATACGCAGTATTTT
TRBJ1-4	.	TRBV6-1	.	CASSGVMGGEKLFF	TGTGCCAGCAGTGGAGTAATGGGGGGGGAAAAACTGTTTTTT